Presented here are 19 T cell receptor beta chains from one specimen sequenced in a study of shared clonotypes between healthy human individuals. TCRdb's table, derived via immunoSEQ multiplex PCR, lists solely in-frame clones and lacks some. The table lists roughly 2.5 million clones, around 90% of them singletons. Sequencing input: naive CD4+ T cells sorted from blood. Subset specified: CD45RA+ positively selected. The receptors were sampled from a man younger than 35 in good health.

Concerning this clone: At the DNA level, this CDR3 is encoded by other sequences in the same sample as well. The chain joins TRBV9 to TRBJ2-7, with a weak D call TRBD2 (6 bases). The germline V gene has CDR1 SGDLS and CDR2 YYNGEE. V was shortened by 0 bases and J by 2 bases, with 12 bases between the two germline ends. CDR3 size: 15 residues. This CDR3 is CASSVGGTPTYEQYF. The CDR3 DNA reads TGTGCCAGCAGCGTAGGTGGGACTCCCACCTACGAGCAGTACTTC.

A word on this clone: Other DNA sequences in the same sample also yield this CDR3. The chain links TRBV27 to TRBJ2-7; possibly TRBD2 for D (5 bases). V was clipped by 5 bases and J by 4 bases, with 12 bases between them. Per germline, CDR1 MNHEY and CDR2 SMNVEV (reference sequence). The CDR3 has 13 amino acids. Here the CDR3 DNA reads TGTGCCAGCAGTGGCACTAGTGGTTACGAGCAGTACTTC. Its protein product is CASSGTSGYEQYF.

For this clone: Other DNA sequences in this sample translate to the same CDR3. This chain links TRBV10-3 with TRBJ2-5; the D gene is possibly TRBD2 (7 bases). The CDR3 contains 14 residues. Trimming took 0 bases from V and 5 from J, leaving 10 bases between them. Germline CDR1 reads ENHRY; CDR2 reads SYGVKD. CDR3 sequence reads: CAISESGGLETQYF. CDR3 nucleotides: TGTGCCATCAGTGAGTCCGGGGGGCTGGAGACCCAGTACTTC.

The CDR3 DNA reads TGTGCCACCAGCAGAGACGTGGGAGATACGCAGTATTTT. Its translation: CATSRDVGDTQYF. This chain uses TRBV15 with TRBJ2-3; D remains ambiguous. Germline CDR1 LNHNV, CDR2 YYDKDF (reference sequence). The V end lost 0 bases, the J end lost 5 bases, and 6 bases lay between the germline ends. This CDR3 is built from 13 residues.

The chain is built from TRBV19 and TRBJ2-7; 8 positions agree with TRBD1. V trimming: 5 bases; J trimming: 3 bases; junction bases outside the gene matches: 6. CDR1 and CDR2 from the germline V gene are LNHDA and SQIVND (reference sequence). CDR3 length equals 14 residues. The CDR3 nucleotides read TGTGCCAGTAGTTTCTGGGACAGGCACTACGAGCAGTACTTC. Translated, it gives CASSFWDRHYEQYF.

The chain couples TRBV6-1 to TRBJ1-5; D may be TRBD1 (5 bases). V was pared by 1 base and J by 0 bases, with 10 bases between. CDR1 and CDR2 (germline): MNHNS, SASEGT. The CDR3 runs 16 residues. This CDR3 reads CASSEVAGYSNQPQHF. CDR3 nucleotides: TGTGCCAGCAGTGAAGTGGCAGGGTATAGCAATCAGCCCCAGCATTTT.

The table lists this clone with a count of one. The gene calls are TRBV14 and TRBJ2-2; either TRBD1 or TRBD2 may fit D (6 bases each). The germline gives CDR1 SGHDN, CDR2 FVKESK. The V end lost 0 bases, the J end lost 5 bases, and 16 bases lay between the germline ends. The CDR3 sequence is 17 residues long. The chain's CDR3 is CASSQDIGGSWTGELFF. The DNA of the CDR3 is TGTGCCAGCAGCCAAGATATAGGGGGGAGCTGGACCGGGGAGCTGTTTTTT.

The rearrangement joins TRBV4-1 to TRBJ1-2, with 11 bases fitting TRBD1. The CDR3 is 19 amino acids. Germline V gene data show CDR1 as MGHRA and CDR2 as YSYEKL. V was clipped by 2 bases and J by 2 bases; unmatched bases: 13. This CDR3 reads CASSQTRDRGILKNYGYTF. The CDR3 bases are TGCGCCAGCAGCCAAACCCGGGACAGGGGGATATTGAAGAACTATGGCTACACCTTC.

CDR3 protein: CASSLSGRSGEQYF. The CDR3 bases are TGTGCCAGCAGCTTAAGCGGGAGATCGGGCGAGCAGTACTTC. The genes are TRBV11-3 and TRBJ2-7, with 8 bases matching TRBD2. The germline V gene encodes CDR1 SGHNT and CDR2 YENEEA. J lost 6 bases, V lost 2 bases, and 6 bases had no gene match. This CDR3 is 14 amino acids long.

The V call is TRBV28, the J call TRBJ2-7; possible D gene TRBD1, 6 bases. Germline CDR1 reads MDHEN; CDR2 reads SYDVKM. The CDR3 has 13 amino acids. Trimming took 5 bases from V and 5 from J, leaving 13 bases between them. DNA for the CDR3: TGTGCCAGCAGTCTCCAGGGGTTCAACGAGCAGTACTTC. As protein: CASSLQGFNEQYF.

The chain links TRBV5-5 to TRBJ2-7, with TRBD2 matching over 9 bases. Trimming removed 3 bases from V and 0 bases from J; junction bases left unmatched: 7. Germline CDR1 is SGHKS and CDR2 is YYEKEE (reference sequence). The CDR3 consists of 16 residues. CDR3 loop: CASSSLAGESSYEQYF. The CDR3 DNA is TGTGCCAGCAGCTCGTTAGCGGGGGAGAGCTCCTACGAGCAGTACTTC.

A remark on this clone: A junction end diverges from the germline sequence, so it may reflect a read error. J is TRBJ1-2 and V is TRBV29-1; D is unresolved. The CDR3 length is 11 residues. Germline lookup yields CDR1 SQVTM and CDR2 ANQGSEA. CDR3 in amino acids: CSVEASYGYAF. The CDR3 DNA reads as TGCAGCGTTGAAGCCAGCTATGGCTACGCCTTC.

The chain joins TRBV5-5 to TRBJ2-7; 9 nucleotides line up with TRBD1. Trimming took 4 bases from V and 3 from J; bases not matched to a gene: 8. The CDR3 is 15 amino acids. Germline CDR1 and CDR2: SGHKS and YYEKEE (reference sequence). In nucleotides, the CDR3 is TGTGCCAGCAGCCGCGCCGGGGACAGGGACTACGAGCAGTACTTC. It is translated as CASSRAGDRDYEQYF.

The rearrangement uses TRBV12-5 and TRBJ2-3, with TRBD2 matching 8 bases. This CDR3 is built from 14 residues. V lost 5 bases and J lost 2; bases outside the gene matches: 3. Germline CDR1 is LGHNT and CDR2 is FRNRAP. The DNA of the CDR3 is TGTGCTAGTGGTCCGGGACTAGACACAGATACGCAGTATTTT. Encoded protein: CASGPGLDTDTQYF.

This chain links TRBV4-3 with TRBJ2-7; D gene unclear. Germline V lookup: CDR1 LGHNA, CDR2 YSLEER. Deletions cut 0 bases from V and 4 bases from J, with 7 bases between. The CDR3 is made up of 13 amino acids. The CDR3 region is CASSQDAGYEQYF. In DNA, the CDR3 is TGCGCCAGCAGCCAAGATGCAGGATACGAGCAGTACTTC.

V gene TRBV6-1 combines with J gene TRBJ2-7, with TRBD1 as a possible D gene (6 bases). The CDR3 covers 16 residues. V lost 2 bases to trimming and J lost 2 bases, with 16 bases between them. Germline CDR1 MNHNS, CDR2 SASEGT. CDR3 sequence: CASSELTGRNPYEQYF. The CDR3 nucleotides are TGTGCCAGCAGTGAACTCACAGGGAGAAATCCCTACGAGCAGTACTTC.

This chain links TRBV2 with TRBJ2-3; TRBD2 matches at 9 bases. The V gene's germline CDR1 is SNHLY and CDR2 FYNNEI. The V gene end was trimmed by 2 bases and the J gene end by 2 bases; junction bases not matched to a gene: 5. The CDR3 length is 16 residues. Written as DNA, the CDR3 is TGTGCCAGCAGTGAACGTACTAGCGGGTTCACAGATACGCAGTATTTT. Residues: CASSERTSGFTDTQYF.

V is TRBV28 and J is TRBJ2-3, with D tentatively TRBD1 (6 bases). V was pared by 5 bases and J by 1 base, with 13 bases between. CDR1 MDHEN and CDR2 SYDVKM come from the germline V gene. The CDR3 contains 15 residues. As DNA, the CDR3 is TGTGCCAGCAGTCTTCACAGGGTTGGCACAGATACGCAGTATTTT. Protein product: CASSLHRVGTDTQYF.

Points on this clone: This specimen includes other DNA sequences encoding the same CDR3. CDR3: CASSLRGESNQPQHF. The CDR3 DNA reads as TGCGCCAGCAGCTTGAGAGGGGAAAGCAATCAGCCCCAGCATTTT. This chain connects TRBV5-1 to TRBJ1-5; the D gene is possibly TRBD1 (5 bases). Trimming pared 1 base from V and 1 base from J, leaving 9 bases between. The V gene's germline CDR1 is SGHRS and CDR2 YFSETQ. The CDR3 is made up of 15 amino acids.